This T cell receptor (beta chain) was recorded in a study of blood T cells in healthy people across ages. A J-beta primer mix and a sample-barcoded 5' primer were used in a second PCR of about 7 to 12 cycles. In TCRdb, the 5' RACE reads were re-called with MiXCR into one record per CDR3 protein. The table has about 640,000 distinct CDR3 sequences, under 65% seen once. CDR3 size: 14 residues. Losses at the gene ends were 6 bases for V and 4 bases for J; bases not matched to a gene: 4. Germline loops: CDR1 KGHSH, CDR2 LQKENI. This clonotype was detected ten times or more. Sequencing was performed on blood. The clonotype was recovered from a man aged 55 to 70 in good health. The gene calls are TRBV18 and TRBJ1-2, with TRBD1 matching over 11 bases. The CDR3 is CASSRTGGFYGYTF. As DNA, the CDR3 is TGTGCCAGCTCCCGGACAGGGGGCTTCTATGGCTACACCTTC.